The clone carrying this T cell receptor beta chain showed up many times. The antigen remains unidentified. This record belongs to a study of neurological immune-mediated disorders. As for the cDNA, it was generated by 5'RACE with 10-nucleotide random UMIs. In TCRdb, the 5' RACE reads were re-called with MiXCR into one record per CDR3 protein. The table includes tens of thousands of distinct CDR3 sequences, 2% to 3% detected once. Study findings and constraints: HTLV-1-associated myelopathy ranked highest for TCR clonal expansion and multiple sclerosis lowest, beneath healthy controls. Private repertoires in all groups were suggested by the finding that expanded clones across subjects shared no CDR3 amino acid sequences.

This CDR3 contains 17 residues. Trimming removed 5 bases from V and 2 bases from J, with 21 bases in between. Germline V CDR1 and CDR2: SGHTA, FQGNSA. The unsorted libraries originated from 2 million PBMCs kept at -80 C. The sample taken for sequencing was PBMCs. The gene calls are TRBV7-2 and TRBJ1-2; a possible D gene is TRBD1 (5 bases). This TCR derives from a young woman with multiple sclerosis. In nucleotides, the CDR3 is TGTGCCAGCAGCGCTTACGTAAACCGGGGGAAGAACTATGGCTACACCTTC. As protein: CASSAYVNRGKNYGYTF.